This T cell receptor beta chain was sequenced for a study of blood T cell repertoires in COVID-19. Adults between roughly 18 and 89 years of age took part from 24 US areas. Grouping used clinical history reported by participants in a survey and questionnaire. Recovery among Cohort 3 donors was established by two negative PCRs, clearance, or symptom resolution. Methods used by the authors: Estimated nucleated cell counts came from reference gene primer amplification. The repertoire was sequenced with immunoSEQ multiplex PCR; TCRdb's copy has only in-frame clones and lacks some. V and J calls and clone size are as listed in that table; D and trimming were resolved from the DNA. The sample yields 450,000 or so clones, 90% seen once. This CDR3 has 16 residues. The V and J ends lost 0 bases and 2 bases respectively, with 14 bases between them. CDR1 LNHNV and CDR2 YYDKDF come from the germline V gene (reference sequence).

The receptor comes from a man younger than 35 who had recovered from COVID-19. J is TRBJ2-7 and V is TRBV15; weak D call: TRBD1 (6 bases). The sequencing input was PBMCs or T cells enriched from blood (not recorded which). The CDR3 DNA reads TGTGCCACCAGCAGAGACCTAAGCCCAGGGGCCTACGAGCAGTACTTC. This gives the protein CATSRDLSPGAYEQYF. Filled out from reference TRBV15 and TRBJ2-7, the complete variable domain reads DAMVIQNPRYQVTQFGKPVTLSCSQTLNHNVMYWYQQKSSQAPKLLFHYYDKDFNNEADTPDNFQSRRPNTSFCFLDIRSPGLGDTAMYLCATSRDLSPGAYEQYFGPGTRLTVT.